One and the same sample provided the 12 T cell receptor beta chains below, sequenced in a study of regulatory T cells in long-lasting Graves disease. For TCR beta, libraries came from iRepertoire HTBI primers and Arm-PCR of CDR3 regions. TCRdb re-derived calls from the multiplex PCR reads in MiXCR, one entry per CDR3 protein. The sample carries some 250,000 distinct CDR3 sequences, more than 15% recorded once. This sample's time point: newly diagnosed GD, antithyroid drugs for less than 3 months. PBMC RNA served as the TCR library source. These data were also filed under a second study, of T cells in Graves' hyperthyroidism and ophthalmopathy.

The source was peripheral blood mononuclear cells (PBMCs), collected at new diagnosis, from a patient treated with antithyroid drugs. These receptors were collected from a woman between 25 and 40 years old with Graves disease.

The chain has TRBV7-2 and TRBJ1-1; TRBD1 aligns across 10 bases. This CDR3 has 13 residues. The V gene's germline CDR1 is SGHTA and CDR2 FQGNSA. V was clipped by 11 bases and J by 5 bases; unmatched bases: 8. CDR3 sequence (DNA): TGTGCCGGCCGGGACAGGGGATATACTGAAGCTTTCTTT. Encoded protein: CAGRDRGYTEAFF. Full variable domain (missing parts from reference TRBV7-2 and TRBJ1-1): GAGVSQSPSNKVTEKGKDVELRCDPISGHTALYWYRQSLGQGLEFLIYFQGNSAPDKSGLPSDRFSAERTGGSVSTLTIQRTQQEDSAVYLCAGRDRGYTEAFFGQGTRLTVV.

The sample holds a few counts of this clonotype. The CDR3 sequence: CASSYSWTPANSPLHF. DNA of the CDR3: TGTGCCAGCAGTTACTCGTGGACGCCCGCAAATTCACCCCTCCACTTT. The chain employs TRBV6-2 or TRBV6-3 and TRBJ1-6, with D uncertain. CDR1 and CDR2 from the germline V gene are MNHEY and SVGEGT. V was shortened by 0 bases and J by 7 bases, with 13 bases between the two germline ends. CDR3 length: 16 residues.

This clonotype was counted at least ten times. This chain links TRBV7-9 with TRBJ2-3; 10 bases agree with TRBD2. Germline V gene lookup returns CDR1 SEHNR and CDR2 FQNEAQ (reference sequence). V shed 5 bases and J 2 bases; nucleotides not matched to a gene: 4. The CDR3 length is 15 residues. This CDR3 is CASSGGLADTDTQYF. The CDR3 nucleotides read TGTGCCAGCAGCGGAGGACTAGCGGACACAGATACGCAGTATTTT. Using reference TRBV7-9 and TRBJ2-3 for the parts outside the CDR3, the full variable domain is DTGVSQNPRHKITKRGQNVTFRCDPISEHNRLYWYRQTLGQGPEFLTYFQNEAQLEKSRLLSDRFSAERPKGSFSTLEIQRTEQGDSAMYLCASSGGLADTDTQYFGPGTRLTVL.

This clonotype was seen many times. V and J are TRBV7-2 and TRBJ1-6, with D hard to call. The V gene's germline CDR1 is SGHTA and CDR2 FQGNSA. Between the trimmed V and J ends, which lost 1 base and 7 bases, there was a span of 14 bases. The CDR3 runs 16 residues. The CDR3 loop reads CASSLDSVTSNSPLHF. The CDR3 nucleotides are TGTGCCAGCAGCTTAGATTCCGTAACCTCCAATTCACCCCTCCACTTT.

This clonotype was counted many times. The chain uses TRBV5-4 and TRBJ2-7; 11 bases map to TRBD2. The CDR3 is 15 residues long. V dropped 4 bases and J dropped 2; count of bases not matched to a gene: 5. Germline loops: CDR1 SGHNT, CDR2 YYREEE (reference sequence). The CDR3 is CASSTSGGATYEQYF. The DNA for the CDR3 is TGTGCCAGCAGCACTAGCGGGGGTGCGACCTACGAGCAGTACTTC.

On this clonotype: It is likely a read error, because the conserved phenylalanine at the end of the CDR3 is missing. The CDR3 is CASSQVQPQHL. The CDR3 nucleotides are TGTGCCAGCAGTCAGGTTCAGCCCCAGCATCTT. This rearrangement joins TRBV6-2 or TRBV6-3 to TRBJ1-5, with D uncertain. The CDR3 covers 11 residues. Germline CDR1 MNHEY, CDR2 SVGEGT. V was pared by 5 bases and J by 6 bases, with 5 bases between.

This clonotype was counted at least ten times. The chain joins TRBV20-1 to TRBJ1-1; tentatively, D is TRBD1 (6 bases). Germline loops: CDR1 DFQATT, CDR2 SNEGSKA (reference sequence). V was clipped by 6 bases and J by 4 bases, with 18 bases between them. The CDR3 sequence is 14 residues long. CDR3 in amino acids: CSARDTLLSTEAFF. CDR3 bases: TGCAGTGCCCGGGACACCCTTCTGAGCACTGAAGCTTTCTTT.

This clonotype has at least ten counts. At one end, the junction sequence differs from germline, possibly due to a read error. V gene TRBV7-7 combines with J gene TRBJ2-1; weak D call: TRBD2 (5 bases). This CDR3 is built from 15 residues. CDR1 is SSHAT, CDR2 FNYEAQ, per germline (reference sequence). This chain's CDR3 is CASSQGGWQGNEQFF. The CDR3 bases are TGTGCTAGCAGCCAAGGCGGGTGGCAAGGCAATGAGCAGTTCTTC.

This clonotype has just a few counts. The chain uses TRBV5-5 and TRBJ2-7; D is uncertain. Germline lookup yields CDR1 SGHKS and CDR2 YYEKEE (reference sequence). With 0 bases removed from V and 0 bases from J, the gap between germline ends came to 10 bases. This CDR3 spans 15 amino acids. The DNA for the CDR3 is TGTGCCAGCAGCTTGGCCCGACAAACCTCCTACGAGCAGTACTTC. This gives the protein CASSLARQTSYEQYF.

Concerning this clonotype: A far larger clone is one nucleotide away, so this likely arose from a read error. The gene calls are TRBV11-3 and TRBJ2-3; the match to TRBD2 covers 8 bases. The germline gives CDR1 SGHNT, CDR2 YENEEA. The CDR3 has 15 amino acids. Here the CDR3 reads CASSLGRGDGNTEYF. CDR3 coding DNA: TGTGCCAGCAGTTTGGGGCGGGGGGATGGGAATACGGAGTATTTT.

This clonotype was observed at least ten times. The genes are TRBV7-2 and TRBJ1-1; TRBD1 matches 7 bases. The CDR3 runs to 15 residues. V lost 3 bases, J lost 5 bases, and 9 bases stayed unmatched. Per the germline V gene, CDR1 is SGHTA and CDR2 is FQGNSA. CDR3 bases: TGTGCCAGCAGCTTGGGAGGGCAGGGGGGGACTGAAGCTTTCTTT. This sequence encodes CASSLGGQGGTEAFF.

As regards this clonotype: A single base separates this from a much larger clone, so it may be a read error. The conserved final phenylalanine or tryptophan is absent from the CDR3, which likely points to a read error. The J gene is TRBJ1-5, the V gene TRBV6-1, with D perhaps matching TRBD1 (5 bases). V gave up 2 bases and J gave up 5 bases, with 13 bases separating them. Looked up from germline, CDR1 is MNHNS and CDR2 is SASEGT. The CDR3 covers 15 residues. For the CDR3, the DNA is TGTGCCAGCAGTGAATTGACAGTTAATTATCAGCCCCAGCATTCT. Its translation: CASSELTVNYQPQHS.